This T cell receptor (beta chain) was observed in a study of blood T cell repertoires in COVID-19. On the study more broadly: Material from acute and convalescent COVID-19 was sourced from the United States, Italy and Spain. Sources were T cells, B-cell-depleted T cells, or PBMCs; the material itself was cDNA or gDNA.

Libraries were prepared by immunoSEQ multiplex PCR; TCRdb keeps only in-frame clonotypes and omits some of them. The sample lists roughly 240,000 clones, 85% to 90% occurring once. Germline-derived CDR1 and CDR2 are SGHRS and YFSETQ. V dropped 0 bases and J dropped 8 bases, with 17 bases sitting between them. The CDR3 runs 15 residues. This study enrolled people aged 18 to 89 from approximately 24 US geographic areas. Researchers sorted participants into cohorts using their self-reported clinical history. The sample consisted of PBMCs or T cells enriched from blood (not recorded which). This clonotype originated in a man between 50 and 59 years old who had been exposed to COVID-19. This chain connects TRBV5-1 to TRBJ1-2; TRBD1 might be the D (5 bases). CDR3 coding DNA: TGCGCCAGCAGCTTGGACCCAGGGAGGGTATTCGGCTACACCTTC. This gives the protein CASSLDPGRVFGYTF.